The rows below give T cell receptor beta chains drawn from one sample of a study of cytomegalovirus exposure and HLA in healthy donors. Method: immunoSEQ multiplex PCR; TCRdb's copy keeps in-frame clones and lacks some. The table lists fewer than 150,000 clones, about 83% of them singletons. Sequencing used PBMCs. The receptors were sampled from a woman in her thirties or forties in good health and CMV-seropositive. Each CDR3 is given with its conserved first and last residue. A D gene is named only where the DNA matches it firmly. Clone size is shown for a subset of rows, as once, few, many or a class of expanded clone.

J	size	V	D	DNA	CDR3
TRBJ1-6	.	TRBV25-1	.	TGTGCCAGCAGGGGGCTCTATAATTCACCCCTCCACTTT	CASRGLYNSPLHF
TRBJ2-7	.	TRBV19	TRBD2	TGTGCCAGTAGTCTGGGGGGGGTAGGAAGCTACGAGCAGTACTTC	CASSLGGVGSYEQYF
TRBJ1-2	.	TRBV30	TRBD1	TGTGCCTGGAAGACAGGGGCCCCTGGCTACACCTTC	CAWKTGAPGYTF
TRBJ1-1	.	TRBV19	.	TGTGCCAGTAGTACAGACGGGAGCGGGAACACTGAAGCTTTCTTT	CASSTDGSGNTEAFF
TRBJ2-7	.	TRBV5-1	TRBD2	TGCGCCAGCAGCTCGCGGGGGGCGCGGAACGAGCAGTACTTC	CASSSRGARNEQYF
TRBJ2-7	.	TRBV11-1	TRBD2	TGTGCCAGCAGCGAGTCTAGCGGGAGCTCCTACGAGCAGTACTTC	CASSESSGSSYEQYF
TRBJ2-3	.	TRBV13	.	TGTGCCAGCAGCTTTTGGGCCACAGATACGCAGTATTTT	CASSFWATDTQYF
TRBJ2-3	.	TRBV5-1	.	TGCGCCAGCAGCTTAGGGGGACCTCACACAGATACGCAGTATTTT	CASSLGGPHTDTQYF
TRBJ1-5	.	TRBV2	TRBD1	TGTGCGGGACAGGGGGACAATCAGCCCCAGCATTTT	CAGQGDNQPQHF
TRBJ2-5	few	TRBV7-9	.	TGTGCCAGCAGCAGTTTCTTGGCCCAAGAGACCCAGTACTTC	CASSSFLAQETQYF
TRBJ1-1	.	TRBV7-3	.	TGTGCCAGCAGCAAGACACCGAACACTGAAGCTTTCTTT	CASSKTPNTEAFF
TRBJ2-7	.	TRBV19	TRBD2	TGTGCCAGTAGTATGGGGACTAGCGGGTCCTACGAGCAGTACTTC	CASSMGTSGSYEQYF
TRBJ1-2	.	TRBV6-6	TRBD1	TGTGCCAGCAGTCGGACAGGCGACTATGGCTACACCTTC	CASSRTGDYGYTF
TRBJ2-3	.	TRBV7-2	TRBD2	TGTGCCAGCAGCGCTACTCCGGGACTAGCGGGGCCCAGCACAGATACGCAGTATTTT	CASSATPGLAGPSTDTQYF
TRBJ2-5	.	TRBV9	TRBD2	TGTGCCAGCAGCGTAGGCCACCTCGACGGCGGGGGAAGGGAGACCCAGTACTTC	CASSVGHLDGGGRETQYF
TRBJ2-2	.	TRBV6-4	TRBD2	TGTGCCAGCACCGGACTAGCGGGAGGTGGCGGGGAGCTGTTTTTT	CASTGLAGGGGELFF
TRBJ2-1	.	TRBV5-1	TRBD1	TGCGCCAGCAGCCCACTCCCGGGACAGCCAAACAATGAGCAGTTCTTC	CASSPLPGQPNNEQFF
TRBJ1-6	.	TRBV6-1	TRBD1	TGTGCCAGCAGTGAAGCCAGGGGGACCTATAATTCACCCCTCCACTTT	CASSEARGTYNSPLHF
TRBJ2-7	.	TRBV28	.	TGTGCCAGCAGTTATGCGAACAGGGAGTACTTC	CASSYANREYF
TRBJ2-3	.	TRBV5-1	.	TGCGCCAGCAGCTTGCAGGTTTCCTTAGGCGCAGATACGCAGTATTTT	CASSLQVSLGADTQYF
TRBJ2-7	once	TRBV19	.	TGTGCCAGTAGTCGATTTCTAAGCTCCTACGAGCAGTACTTC	CASSRFLSSYEQYF
TRBJ1-2	.	TRBV25-1	TRBD1	TGTGCCAGCAGTGAATATCAAGGGGGCCGCTATGGCTACACCTTC	CASSEYQGGRYGYTF
TRBJ2-7	.	TRBV6-5	.	TGTGCCAGCAGTCCCGGGGGACAGAGGGGAGAGCAGTACTTC	CASSPGGQRGEQYF
TRBJ2-1	.	TRBV4-2	.	TGTGCCAGCAGCCCGGACTTAAGCTCCTACAATGAGCAGTTCTTC	CASSPDLSSYNEQFF
TRBJ2-7	.	TRBV5-1	.	TGCGCCAGCAGCTTGGACAGGTACGAGCAGTACTTC	CASSLDRYEQYF
TRBJ1-6	few	TRBV6-4	TRBD1	TGTGCCAGCAGTGACTGGGGGACAGGGAATTCACCCCTCCACTTT	CASSDWGTGNSPLHF
TRBJ1-1	few	TRBV30	.	TGTGCCTGGAGCGTGAACACTGAAGCTTTCTTT	CAWSVNTEAFF
TRBJ1-2	.	TRBV9	TRBD1	TGTGCCAGCTTGAGGGGACAGGGGGCAAGTTCGGGTGGCTACACCTTC	CASLRGQGASSGGYTF
TRBJ2-2	few	TRBV5-4	TRBD1	TGTGCCAGCAGCTATAGGACAGGGGCCGGGGAGCTGTTTTTT	CASSYRTGAGELFF
TRBJ1-2	.	TRBV7-9	.	TGTGCCAGCAGCTTGCAGGGGAACTATGGCTACACCTTC	CASSLQGNYGYTF
TRBJ2-1	.	TRBV4-3	TRBD2	TGCGTCAGCAGCCAAGTTGGGCTAGCGGGGCCGAGCTCCTACAATGAGCAGTTCTTC	CVSSQVGLAGPSSYNEQFF
TRBJ1-4	.	TRBV18	TRBD1	TGTGCCAGCTCACCGGACAGGGATGAAAAACTGTTTTTT	CASSPDRDEKLFF
TRBJ2-2	few	TRBV4-2	TRBD1	TGTGCCAGCAGCCAATGGGACAGGGCAAACACCGGGGAGCTGTTTTTT	CASSQWDRANTGELFF
TRBJ1-6	.	TRBV5-1	TRBD1	TGCGCCAGCAGCTTGCGAGGGGCACGGGACAGGAATTCACCCCTCCACTTT	CASSLRGARDRNSPLHF
TRBJ2-4	.	TRBV6-1	.	TGTGCCAGCACCACGGGAGCGCCGGGGAACATTCAGTACTTC	CASTTGAPGNIQYF
TRBJ2-2	.	TRBV7-3	TRBD2	TGTGCCAGCAGCCCATTAGCGGGTCAGAACACCGGGGAGCTGTTTTTT	CASSPLAGQNTGELFF
TRBJ2-7	once	TRBV7-9	TRBD2	TGTGCCAGCAGCTTAGGACTAGCGGTCTCCTACGAGCAGTACTTC	CASSLGLAVSYEQYF
TRBJ1-3	.	TRBV6-6	.	TGTGCCAGCAGCCCCTCCGCCGGGACAACTGGAAACACCATATATTTT	CASSPSAGTTGNTIYF
TRBJ2-5	.	TRBV5-4	.	TGTGCCAGCAGCTTGGCCGGGGGACAGCCGGAGACCCAGTACTTC	CASSLAGGQPETQYF
TRBJ1-4	.	TRBV5-4	TRBD1	TGTGCCAGCAGCTTGAGTCGCGGACAGGGAGCGGAAAAACTGTTTTTT	CASSLSRGQGAEKLFF
TRBJ2-5	few	TRBV7-2	.	TGTGCCAGCAGCCAAGGACAGGGAGGGCAAGAGACCCAGTACTTC	CASSQGQGGQETQYF
TRBJ2-6	.	TRBV4-3	.	TGCGCCAGCAGCCAGAACCCTAGCCGGCCTGGGGCCAACGTCCTGACTTTC	CASSQNPSRPGANVLTF
TRBJ1-6	.	TRBV2	TRBD1	TGTGCCAGCAGGCCGACAGGGGGACATTCACCCCTCCACTTT	CASRPTGGHSPLHF
TRBJ1-1	.	TRBV6-6	.	TGTGCCAGCAGAAGGTCAGGGGCGGGCACTGAAGCTTTCTTT	CASRRSGAGTEAFF
TRBJ2-2	.	TRBV6-6	TRBD1	TGTGCCAGCAGTTTGACAGGGCGCGGGGAGCTGTTTTTT	CASSLTGRGELFF
TRBJ1-1	once	TRBV19	TRBD1	TGTGCCAGTGGCCAGGGGACAGTGAACACTGAAGCTTTCTTT	CASGQGTVNTEAFF
TRBJ2-2	.	TRBV12-2	.	TGTGCAAGTCGCTTAGAAGCCGAGGACACCGGGGAGCTGTTTTTT	CASRLEAEDTGELFF
TRBJ2-7	.	TRBV2	TRBD2	TGTGCCAGCAGGGGACTAGCGGACTTCGAGGCCGAGCAGTACTTC	CASRGLADFEAEQYF
TRBJ2-6	.	TRBV2	TRBD1	TGTGCCAGCAGCGCCCAGGGGGCTGGGGCCAACGTCCTGACTTTC	CASSAQGAGANVLTF
TRBJ2-7	.	TRBV7-2	.	TGTGCCAGCAGCTCCTTTGGGGGGGCCACCTACGAGCAGTACTTC	CASSSFGGATYEQYF
TRBJ1-3	.	TRBV6-1	TRBD1	TGTGCCAGCAGTGTAGCCCCCATTAATAAAGGGGACAGGGGCCCCAATGGAAACACCATATATTTT	CASSVAPINKGDRGPNGNTIYF